The 15 T cell receptor beta chains reported below all come from one sample, sequenced in a study of T cell responses to AZD1222 COVID-19 vaccine. Sequencing used immunoSEQ multiplex PCR; TCRdb keeps in-frame clones, though not all of them. The sample comprises 120,000 or so clones, 85% to 95% of which are singletons, and under 10% rests with the top ten. The sequencing here drew on peripheral blood, taken on day 0 of AZD1222 vaccination. The receptors stem from an adult in good health.

The gene calls are TRBV5-6 and TRBJ1-3, with D possibly matching TRBD1 (6 bases). Germline CDR1 is SGHDT and CDR2 is YYEEEE. Between the trimmed V and J ends, which lost 2 bases and 2 bases, there was a span of 8 bases. This CDR3 region has 14 residues. The CDR3 nucleotides are TGTGCCAGCAGCTTTTACAGGGCTGGAAACACCATATATTTT. This translates into CASSFYRAGNTIYF.

V is TRBV6-5 and J is TRBJ1-2, with D perhaps matching TRBD1 (5 bases). Germline CDR1 and CDR2: MNHEY and SVGAGI. The CDR3 extends over 15 amino acids. V dropped 0 bases and J dropped 8 bases, with 16 bases sitting between them. CDR3 protein: CASSYSFSTGMGYTF. The CDR3 DNA sequence: TGTGCCAGCAGTTACTCGTTTTCAACAGGCATGGGCTACACCTTC.

The gene calls are TRBV19 and TRBJ1-2; no clear D. The CDR3 has 13 residues. Trimming took off 3 bases at V and 7 bases at J, with 12 bases between the two ends. Germline CDR1 is LNHDA and CDR2 is SQIVND (reference sequence). DNA for the CDR3: TGTGCCAGTAGTATCATTGGAACCATTGGCTACACCTTC. Translation gives CASSIIGTIGYTF.

This clone was observed a single time. V is TRBV6-2 or TRBV6-3 and J is TRBJ1-5; no firm D call. Deletions cut 5 bases from V and 4 bases from J, with 15 bases between. The CDR3 sequence is 15 residues long. Germline lookup yields CDR1 MNHEY and CDR2 SVGEGT. The CDR3 protein is CASSTPRAPNQPQHF. The CDR3 DNA reads TGTGCCAGCAGTACTCCCCGGGCCCCGAATCAGCCCCAGCATTTT.

CDR3 nucleotide sequence: TGTGCCAGCACTCCTGTTGGGCTTTCCTACAATGAGCAGTTCTTC. Its protein is CASTPVGLSYNEQFF. The chain is built from TRBV6-5 and TRBJ2-1, with unresolved D. The CDR3 contains 15 residues. V was clipped by 7 bases and J by 1 base, with 14 bases between them. Germline V gene sequence: CDR1 MNHEY, CDR2 SVGAGI.

Only one count was recorded for this clone. The V gene is TRBV12-3 or TRBV12-4, the J gene TRBJ2-1, with unresolved D. This CDR3 is built from 12 residues. V lost 5 bases to trimming and J lost 6 bases, with 8 bases between them. CDR3: CASSPLRNEQFF. Written as DNA, the CDR3 is TGTGCCAGCAGTCCCCTTCGCAATGAGCAGTTCTTC.

This clone was recorded a few times. The gene calls are TRBV7-9 and TRBJ1-1; the D is unclear. The CDR3 is 14 amino acids. The ends were cut back, 5 bases at V and 1 base at J, with 11 bases in the middle. The germline V gene has CDR1 SEHNR and CDR2 FQNEAQ (reference sequence). CDR3 amino acids: CASSPAAPNTEAFF. CDR3 nucleotides: TGTGCCAGCAGCCCCGCGGCACCGAACACTGAAGCTTTCTTT.

V usage is TRBV19 and J usage is TRBJ1-5; TRBD1 agrees at 9 bases. Germline V gene lookup returns CDR1 LNHDA and CDR2 SQIVND (reference sequence). The CDR3 spans 16 residues. Trimming at V came to 5 bases and at J to 2 bases, leaving 7 bases not matched to a gene. The CDR3, as DNA: TGTGCCAGTAGTCCAGGGACAGGGTACGGCAATCAGCCCCAGCATTTT. Translation gives CASSPGTGYGNQPQHF.

V is TRBV4-1 and J is TRBJ2-7, with D perhaps TRBD2 (7 bases). The CDR3 loop spans 16 amino acids. CDR1 is MGHRA and CDR2 is YSYEKL in the germline V gene. V was trimmed by 1 base and J by 3 bases, leaving 16 bases between them. The CDR3 region is CASSQVSGTRLYEQYF. The CDR3 coding sequence is TGCGCCAGCAGCCAAGTGAGCGGGACACGCCTCTACGAGCAGTACTTC.

The CDR3 DNA reads as TGCGCCAGCAGCACCTCAGGGGTACAGAACTATGGCTACACCTTC. It yields the protein CASSTSGVQNYGYTF. V is TRBV10-2 and J is TRBJ1-2, with D tentatively TRBD1 (6 bases). Trimming shortened V by 6 bases and J by 2 bases, and 16 bases separated the two germline ends. The CDR3 loop spans 15 amino acids. Germline V gene lookup returns CDR1 WSHSY and CDR2 SAAADI.

The rearrangement uses TRBV5-5 and TRBJ2-7; D is uncertain. The CDR3 length is 12 residues. Germline V lookup: CDR1 SGHKS, CDR2 YYEKEE (reference sequence). The ends were cut back, 1 base at V and 4 bases at J, with 6 bases in the middle. The CDR3 loop is CASSLSLYEQYF. In DNA form, the CDR3 reads TGTGCCAGCAGCTTGTCCCTATACGAGCAGTACTTC.

The V call is TRBV30, the J call TRBJ2-5; 8 bases match TRBD2. Germline CDR1 reads GTSNPN; CDR2 reads SVGIG (reference sequence). The CDR3 totals 16 residues. The V segment lost 5 bases and the J segment 5 bases; nucleotides outside the gene matches: 16. CDR3 sequence: CAWSLGGAGGQETQYF. The DNA for the CDR3 is TGTGCCTGGTCCTTAGGGGGGGCGGGAGGACAGGAGACCCAGTACTTC.

The chain combines TRBV12-5 with TRBJ1-5, with no clear D. The ends were cut back, 5 bases at V and 0 bases at J, with 8 bases in the middle. This CDR3 region has 14 residues. Per germline, CDR1 LGHNT and CDR2 FRNRAP. The CDR3 spells CASGPPGSNQPQHF. The CDR3 DNA is TGTGCTAGTGGTCCCCCGGGTAGCAATCAGCCCCAGCATTTT.

The J gene is TRBJ1-6, the V gene TRBV3-1 (or the pseudogene TRBV3-2); D is undetermined. CDR3 size: 13 residues. Trimming shortened V by 0 bases and J by 7 bases, and 4 bases separated the two germline ends. Per the germline V gene, CDR1 is LGHDT and CDR2 is YNNKEL (reference sequence). This chain's CDR3 is CASSQDLNSPLHF. The CDR3 DNA follows: TGTGCCAGCAGCCAAGATTTAAATTCACCCCTCCACTTT.

The chain combines TRBV10-1 with TRBJ1-2, with D unclear. The germline gives CDR1 WNHNN, CDR2 SYGVQD (reference sequence). This CDR3 region has 13 residues. Trimming took off 4 bases at V and 8 bases at J, with 14 bases between the two ends. The CDR3 nucleotides are TGCGCCAGCAGTGTTGGCAGGCTGGGAGGCTACACCTTC. Translated, it gives CASSVGRLGGYTF.